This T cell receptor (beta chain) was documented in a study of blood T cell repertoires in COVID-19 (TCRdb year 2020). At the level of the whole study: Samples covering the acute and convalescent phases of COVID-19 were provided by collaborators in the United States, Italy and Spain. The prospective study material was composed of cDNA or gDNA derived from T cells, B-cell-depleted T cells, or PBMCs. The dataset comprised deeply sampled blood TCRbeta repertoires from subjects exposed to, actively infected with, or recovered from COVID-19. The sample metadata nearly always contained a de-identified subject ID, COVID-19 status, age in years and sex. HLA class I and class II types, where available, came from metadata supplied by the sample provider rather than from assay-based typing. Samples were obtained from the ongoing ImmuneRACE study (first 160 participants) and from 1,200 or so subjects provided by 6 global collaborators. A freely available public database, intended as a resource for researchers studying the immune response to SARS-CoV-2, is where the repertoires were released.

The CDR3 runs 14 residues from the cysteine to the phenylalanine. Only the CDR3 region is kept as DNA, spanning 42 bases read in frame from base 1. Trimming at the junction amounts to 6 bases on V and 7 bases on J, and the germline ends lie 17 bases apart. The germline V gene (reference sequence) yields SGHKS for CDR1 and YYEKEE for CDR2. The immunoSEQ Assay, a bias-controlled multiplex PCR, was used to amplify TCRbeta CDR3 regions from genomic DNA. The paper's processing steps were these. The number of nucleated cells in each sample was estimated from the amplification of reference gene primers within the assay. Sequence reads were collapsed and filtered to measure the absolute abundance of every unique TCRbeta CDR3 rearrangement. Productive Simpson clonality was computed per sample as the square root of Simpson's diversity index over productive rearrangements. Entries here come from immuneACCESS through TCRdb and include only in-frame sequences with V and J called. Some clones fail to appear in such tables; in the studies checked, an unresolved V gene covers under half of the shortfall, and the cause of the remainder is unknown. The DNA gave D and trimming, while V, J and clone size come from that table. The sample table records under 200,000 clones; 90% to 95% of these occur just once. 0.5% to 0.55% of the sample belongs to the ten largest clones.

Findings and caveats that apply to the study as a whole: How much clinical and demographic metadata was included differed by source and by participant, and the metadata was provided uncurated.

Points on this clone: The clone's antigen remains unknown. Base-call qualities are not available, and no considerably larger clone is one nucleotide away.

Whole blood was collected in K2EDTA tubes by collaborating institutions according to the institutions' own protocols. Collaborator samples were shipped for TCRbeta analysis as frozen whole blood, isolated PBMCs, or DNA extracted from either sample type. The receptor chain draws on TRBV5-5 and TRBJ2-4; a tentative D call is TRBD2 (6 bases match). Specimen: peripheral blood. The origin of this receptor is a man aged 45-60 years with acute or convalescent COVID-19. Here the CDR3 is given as CASTPAGGVNIQYF. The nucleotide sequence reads TGTGCCAGCACCCCGGCGGGCGGGGTGAACATTCAGTACTTC.